What follows are 9 T cell receptor beta chains derived from one specimen sequenced in a study of monozygotic twins with inflammatory bowel disease. TCRdb reprocessed the 5' RACE reads, with one entry per CDR3 protein and no DNA. The sample totals 300,000 to 400,000 distinct CDR3 sequences; its top ten clones hold roughly 2%. The sample comprised blood. The receptors originated from a human donor with ulcerative colitis or Crohn's disease, or a healthy co-twin of an affected twin (not recorded which).

This chain links TRBV10-3 with TRBJ2-3. CDR1 is ENHRY and CDR2 is SYGVKD in the germline V gene. This CDR3 comprises 14 residues. The CDR3 loop is CAISELEATDTQYF.

This rearrangement joins TRBV5-1 to TRBJ1-2. The germline V gene has CDR1 SGHRS and CDR2 YFSETQ. The CDR3 is 12 amino acids. The CDR3 reads CASSLDRHGYTF.

V is TRBV3-1 and J is TRBJ2-5; TCRdb selects TRBD1, and the lack of DNA leaves this call unchecked. Germline CDR1 and CDR2: LGHDT and YNNKEL (reference sequence). The CDR3 sequence is 17 residues long. The CDR3 loop reads CASSQDLPGDEDWTQYF.

V is TRBV9 and J is TRBJ2-2. This CDR3 contains 18 residues. From germline, CDR1 is SGDLS and CDR2 YYNGEE. CDR3 amino acids: CASSVDVTGWANTGELFF.

The chain joins TRBV27 to TRBJ2-5. Per germline, CDR1 MNHEY and CDR2 SMNVEV (reference sequence). The CDR3 consists of 16 residues. The CDR3 spells CASSLSIARSQETQYF.

The chain has TRBV10-3 and TRBJ2-5; lacking DNA, the TRBD2 call made by TCRdb goes unchecked. CDR1 is ENHRY, CDR2 SYGVKD, per germline. The CDR3 loop spans 11 amino acids. The CDR3 protein is CAIMGEETQYF.

The chain has TRBV5-6 and TRBJ2-7; TCRdb's D call of TRBD1 is untestable without DNA. This CDR3 contains 14 residues. The V gene's germline CDR1 is SGHDT and CDR2 YYEEEE. CDR3 in amino acids: CASSAWTVSYEQYF.

The V gene is TRBV5-1, the J gene TRBJ2-5; TCRdb's assignment of TRBD1 cannot be checked, as there is no DNA. The germline V gene has CDR1 SGHRS and CDR2 YFSETQ. The CDR3 totals 16 residues. CDR3: CASSLNAAGPQETQYF. The entire variable domain, with the rest obtained from reference TRBV5-1 and TRBJ2-5, is as follows: KAGVTQTPRYLIKTRGQQVTLSCSPISGHRSVSWYQQTPGQGLQFLFEYFSETQRNKGNFPGRFSGRQFSNSRSEMNVSTLELGDSALYLCASSLNAAGPQETQYFGPGTRLLVL.

The CDR3 sequence: CASLEGQLNYEQYF. The rearrangement uses TRBV12-2 and TRBJ2-7; TCRdb proposes TRBD1, but this gene call is untestable without DNA. TRBV12-2 is marked as a pseudogene. This CDR3 has 14 amino acids.